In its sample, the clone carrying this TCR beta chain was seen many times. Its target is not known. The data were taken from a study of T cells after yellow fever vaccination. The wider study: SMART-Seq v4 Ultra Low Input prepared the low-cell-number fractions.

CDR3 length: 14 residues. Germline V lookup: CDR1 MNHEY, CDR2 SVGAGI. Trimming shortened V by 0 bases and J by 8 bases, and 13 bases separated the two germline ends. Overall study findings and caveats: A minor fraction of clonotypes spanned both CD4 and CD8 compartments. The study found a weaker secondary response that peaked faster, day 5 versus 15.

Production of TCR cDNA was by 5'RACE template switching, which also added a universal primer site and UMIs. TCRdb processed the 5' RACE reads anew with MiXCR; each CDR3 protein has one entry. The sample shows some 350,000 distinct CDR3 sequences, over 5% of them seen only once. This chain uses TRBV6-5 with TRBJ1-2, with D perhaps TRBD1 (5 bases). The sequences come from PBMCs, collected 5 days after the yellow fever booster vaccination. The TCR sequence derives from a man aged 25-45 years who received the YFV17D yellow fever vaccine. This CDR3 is CASSYSGGYDGYTF. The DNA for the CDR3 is TGTGCCAGCAGTTACTCTGGGGGGTACGACGGCTACACCTTC.